This T cell receptor (beta chain) was identified during a study of OX40 agonist ivuxolimab in advanced cancers. Study as a whole: Ivuxolimab, an agonist antibody against OX40 (CD134), was given to patients. Ivuxolimab doses were 0.01, 0.1, 0.3, 1.5, 3 or 10 mg/kg every 2 weeks. Broader study findings: Partly responding patients at 0.1-3.0 mg/kg showed some of the smallest clonal expansion. The mean number of expanded clones was higher in CD8+ T cells than in CD4+.

As regards this clone: Its target is not known.

Between the trimmed V and J ends, which lost 6 bases and 3 bases, there was a span of 3 bases. Germline CDR1 and CDR2: LNHDA and SQIVND (reference sequence). The CDR3 runs to 11 residues. Here immunoSEQ multiplex PCR was the method, and the copy in TCRdb shows in-frame clones only, minus some. Of fewer than 60,000 clones detected, about 85% appear once; the ten largest clones hold roughly 22%. The chain is built from TRBV19 and TRBJ1-3; D unresolved. The origin of this receptor is an adult with an advanced solid tumor such as melanoma, head and neck, liver or kidney cancer. The material was CD4+ or CD8+ T cells sorted from blood, obtained in a trial of the OX40 agonist ivuxolimab. The CDR3 nucleotides read TGTGCCAGTAGCTATGGAAACACCATATATTTT. This codes for CASSYGNTIYF.